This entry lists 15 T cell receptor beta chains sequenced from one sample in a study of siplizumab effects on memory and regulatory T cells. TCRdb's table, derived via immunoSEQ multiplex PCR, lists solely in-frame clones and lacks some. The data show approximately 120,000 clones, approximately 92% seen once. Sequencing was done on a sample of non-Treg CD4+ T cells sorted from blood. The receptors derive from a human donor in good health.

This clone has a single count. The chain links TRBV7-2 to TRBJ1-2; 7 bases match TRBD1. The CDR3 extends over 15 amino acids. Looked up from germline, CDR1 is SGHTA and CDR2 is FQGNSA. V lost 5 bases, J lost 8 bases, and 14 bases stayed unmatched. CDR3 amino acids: CASSHSTDRDKGYTF. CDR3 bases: TGTGCCAGCAGCCATTCCACCGACAGGGATAAGGGCTACACCTTC.

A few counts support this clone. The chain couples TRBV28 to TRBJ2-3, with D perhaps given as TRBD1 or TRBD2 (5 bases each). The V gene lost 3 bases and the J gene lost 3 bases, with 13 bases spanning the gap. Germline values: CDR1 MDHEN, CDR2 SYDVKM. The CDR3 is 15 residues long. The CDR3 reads CASSLFRGQTDTQYF. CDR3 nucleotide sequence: TGTGCCAGCAGTTTGTTTCGGGGCCAGACAGATACGCAGTATTTT.

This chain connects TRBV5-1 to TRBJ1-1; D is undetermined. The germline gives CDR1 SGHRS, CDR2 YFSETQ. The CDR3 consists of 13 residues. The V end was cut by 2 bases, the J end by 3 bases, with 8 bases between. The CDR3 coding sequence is TGCGCCAGCAGCTTTACCCGCGACACTGAAGCTTTCTTT. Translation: CASSFTRDTEAFF.

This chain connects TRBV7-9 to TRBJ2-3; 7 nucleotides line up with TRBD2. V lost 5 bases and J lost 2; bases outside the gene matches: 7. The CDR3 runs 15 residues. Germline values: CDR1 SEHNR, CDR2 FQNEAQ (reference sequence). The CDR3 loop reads CASSPRLAHTDTQYF. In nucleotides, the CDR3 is TGTGCCAGCAGCCCCAGACTAGCACACACAGATACGCAGTATTTT.

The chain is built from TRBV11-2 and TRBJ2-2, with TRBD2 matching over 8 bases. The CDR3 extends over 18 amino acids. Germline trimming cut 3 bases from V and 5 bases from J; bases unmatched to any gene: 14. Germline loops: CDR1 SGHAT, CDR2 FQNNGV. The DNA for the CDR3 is TGTGCCAGCAGCTTCGGGGGGGCGAATCGAGGTCTTACCGGGGAGCTGTTTTTT. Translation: CASSFGGANRGLTGELFF.

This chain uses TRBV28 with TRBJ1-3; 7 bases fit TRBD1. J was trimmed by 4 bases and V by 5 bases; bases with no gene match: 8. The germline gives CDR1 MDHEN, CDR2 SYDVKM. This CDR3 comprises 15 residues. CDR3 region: CASSVHGTAGNTIYF. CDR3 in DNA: TGTGCCAGCAGTGTTCATGGGACAGCCGGAAACACCATATATTTT.

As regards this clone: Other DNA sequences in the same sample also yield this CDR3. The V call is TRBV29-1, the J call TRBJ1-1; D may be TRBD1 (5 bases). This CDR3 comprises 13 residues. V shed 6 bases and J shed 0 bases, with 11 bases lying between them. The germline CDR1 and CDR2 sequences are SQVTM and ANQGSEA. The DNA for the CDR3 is TGCAGCGTAGAGGGACGCATGAACACTGAAGCTTTCTTT. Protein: CSVEGRMNTEAFF.

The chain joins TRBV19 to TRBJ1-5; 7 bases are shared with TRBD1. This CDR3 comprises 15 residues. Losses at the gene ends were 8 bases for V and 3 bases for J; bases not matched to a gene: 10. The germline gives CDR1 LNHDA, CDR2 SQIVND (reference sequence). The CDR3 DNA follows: TGTGCCAGTTTCAAAGACAGGGAGATCAATCAGCCCCAGCATTTT. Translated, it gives CASFKDREINQPQHF.

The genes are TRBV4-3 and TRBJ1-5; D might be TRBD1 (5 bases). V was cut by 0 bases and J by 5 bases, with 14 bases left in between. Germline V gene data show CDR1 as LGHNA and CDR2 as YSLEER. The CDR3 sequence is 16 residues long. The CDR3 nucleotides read TGCGCCAGCAGCCAAGATCAAGGCAGGGTGGATCAGCCCCAGCATTTT. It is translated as CASSQDQGRVDQPQHF.

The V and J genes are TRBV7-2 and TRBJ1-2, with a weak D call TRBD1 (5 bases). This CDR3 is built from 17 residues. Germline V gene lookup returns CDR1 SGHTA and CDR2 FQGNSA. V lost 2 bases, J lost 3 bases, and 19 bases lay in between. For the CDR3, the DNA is TGTGCCAGCAGCTTACCGTTGGCAGGGAAGAAACACTATGGCTACACCTTC. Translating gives CASSLPLAGKKHYGYTF. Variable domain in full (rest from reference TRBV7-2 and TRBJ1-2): GAGVSQSPSNKVTEKGKDVELRCDPISGHTALYWYRQSLGQGLEFLIYFQGNSAPDKSGLPSDRFSAERTGGSVSTLTIQRTQQEDSAVYLCASSLPLAGKKHYGYTFGSGTRLTVV.

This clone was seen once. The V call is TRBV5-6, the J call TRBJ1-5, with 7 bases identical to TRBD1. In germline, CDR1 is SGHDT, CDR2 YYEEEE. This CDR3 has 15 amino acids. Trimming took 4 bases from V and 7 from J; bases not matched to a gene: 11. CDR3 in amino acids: CASSSFGTGEQPQHF. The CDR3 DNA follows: TGTGCCAGCAGCAGCTTCGGAACAGGGGAACAGCCCCAGCATTTT.

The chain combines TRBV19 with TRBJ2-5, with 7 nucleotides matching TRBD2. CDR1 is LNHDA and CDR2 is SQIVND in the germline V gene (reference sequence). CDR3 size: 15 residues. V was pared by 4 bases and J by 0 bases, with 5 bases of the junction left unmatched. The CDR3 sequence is CASSRKGRDQETQYF. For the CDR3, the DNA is TGTGCCAGTAGTAGGAAGGGGAGGGACCAAGAGACCCAGTACTTC.

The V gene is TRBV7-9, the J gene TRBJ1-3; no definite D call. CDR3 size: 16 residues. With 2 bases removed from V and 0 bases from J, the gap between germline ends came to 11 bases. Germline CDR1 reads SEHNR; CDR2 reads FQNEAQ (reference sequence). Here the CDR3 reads CASSLRPGFSGNTIYF. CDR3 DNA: TGTGCCAGCAGCTTACGACCGGGATTCTCTGGAAACACCATATATTTT.

Written as DNA, the CDR3 is TGTGCCAGTGACAGGGGAAGCTCCTACAATGAGCAGTTCTTC. It specifies CASDRGSSYNEQFF. The chain joins TRBV19 to TRBJ2-1; 8 nucleotides align to TRBD1. The germline CDR1 and CDR2 sequences are LNHDA and SQIVND (reference sequence). The CDR3 consists of 14 residues. V lost 8 bases to trimming and J lost 0 bases; unmatched junction nucleotides: 3.

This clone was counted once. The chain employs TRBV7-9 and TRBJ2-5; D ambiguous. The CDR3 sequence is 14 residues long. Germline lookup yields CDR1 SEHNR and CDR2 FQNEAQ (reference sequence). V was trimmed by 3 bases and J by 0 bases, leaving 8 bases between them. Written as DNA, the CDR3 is TGTGCCAGCAGCTTTCCGCGAGACCAAGAGACCCAGTACTTC. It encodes CASSFPRDQETQYF.